One and the same sample provided the 21 T cell receptor beta chains below, sequenced in a study of lymphopenia after photon versus proton radiotherapy. Libraries were prepared by immunoSEQ multiplex PCR; TCRdb keeps only in-frame clonotypes and omits some of them. The sample has about 20,000 clones; more than 85% are singletons. This specimen consisted of peripheral blood, obtained from a patient treated with proton-based radiotherapy. These TCRs come from a man at least 80 years old with esophageal cancer.

This chain links TRBV29-1 with TRBJ1-4; D is undetermined. With 4 bases removed from V and 4 bases from J, the gap between germline ends came to 4 bases. Germline V CDR1 and CDR2: SQVTM, ANQGSEA. The CDR3 runs to 11 residues. The CDR3 DNA is TGCAGCGTTGGCGTTAATGAAAAACTGTTTTTT. Translating it yields CSVGVNEKLFF.

V gene TRBV5-6 combines with J gene TRBJ2-5; 8 nucleotides match TRBD2. Germline V gene lookup returns CDR1 SGHDT and CDR2 YYEEEE. This CDR3 is 14 amino acids long. The trim removed 0 bases at V and 3 bases at J, leaving 1 base unmatched. The CDR3 sequence: CASSLELAEETQYF. For the CDR3, the DNA is TGTGCCAGCAGCTTGGAACTAGCGGAAGAGACCCAGTACTTC.

V and J are TRBV25-1 and TRBJ1-1; no definite D call. Trimming stripped 4 bases from V and 8 bases from J, with 20 bases between. This CDR3 has 15 amino acids. Per the germline V gene, CDR1 is MGHDK and CDR2 is SYGVNS. Here the CDR3 reads CASSARTGIIREAFF. The CDR3, as DNA: TGTGCCAGCAGTGCTCGTACCGGGATCATACGGGAAGCTTTCTTT.

This rearrangement joins TRBV4-3 to TRBJ2-5, with D possibly being TRBD2 (6 bases). The J call may be incorrect, as the DNA end agrees better with TRBJ2-7. This CDR3 has 15 residues. The V gene's germline CDR1 is LGHNA and CDR2 YSLEER. CDR3 residues: CASSQDTGVSYEQYF. CDR3 DNA: TGCGCCAGCAGCCAAGATACGGGAGTCTCCTACGAGCAGTACTTC.

V and J are TRBV28 and TRBJ1-2, with D perhaps matching TRBD1 (5 bases). Germline V lookup: CDR1 MDHEN, CDR2 SYDVKM. The CDR3 is 13 amino acids. V lost 6 bases and J lost 4, with 12 bases in between. CDR3: CASRSGGRYGYTF. The CDR3 bases are TGTGCCAGCAGGAGCGGGGGACGCTATGGCTACACCTTC.

The chain employs TRBV11-2 and TRBJ2-5; 7 nucleotides match TRBD2. Near its end, the DNA agrees better with TRBJ2-7, so the J call may be wrong. CDR1 is SGHAT and CDR2 is FQNNGV in the germline V gene. CDR3 length equals 16 residues. For the CDR3, the DNA is TGTGCCAGCAGCCCCCTGGGAGGGCGGGGTTACTACGAGCAGTACTTC. Encoded protein: CASSPLGGRGYYEQYF.

V is TRBV5-1 and J is TRBJ2-1; 9 nucleotides align to TRBD1. The CDR3 is made up of 16 amino acids. Germline values: CDR1 SGHRS, CDR2 YFSETQ. V lost 6 bases and J lost 3; bases outside the gene matches: 10. The DNA of the CDR3 is TGCGCCAGCAATGGGGTAACAGGGGGCGGCTACAATGAGCAGTTCTTC. Protein product: CASNGVTGGGYNEQFF.

The chain couples TRBV2 to TRBJ2-1; tentative D call: TRBD2 (5 bases). This CDR3 comprises 12 residues. With 5 bases removed from V and 9 bases from J, the gap between germline ends came to 11 bases. CDR1 and CDR2 (germline): SNHLY, FYNNEI. Here the CDR3 DNA reads TGTGCCAGCAGTTTAGTCGCGGGTGAGCAGTTCTTC. Protein sequence: CASSLVAGEQFF.

The V and J genes are TRBV11-3 and TRBJ1-4; no clear D. CDR3 length equals 14 residues. The germline V gene encodes CDR1 SGHNT and CDR2 YENEEA. V was pared by 1 base and J by 4 bases, with 7 bases between. CDR3 region: CASSLAGYNEKLFF. CDR3 nucleotides: TGTGCCAGCAGCTTAGCCGGCTATAATGAAAAACTGTTTTTT.

The chain joins TRBV5-4 to TRBJ1-3; D is unclear. V lost 2 bases, J lost 7 bases, and 4 bases lay in between. The germline V gene has CDR1 SGHNT and CDR2 YYREEE (reference sequence). CDR3 length: 11 residues. CDR3 DNA: TGTGCCAGCAGCTTTAGGAACACCATATATTTT. Amino acid sequence: CASSFRNTIYF.

This clone showed up just once. The gene calls are TRBV2 and TRBJ1-2, with D maybe TRBD1 (5 bases). Germline V gene data show CDR1 as SNHLY and CDR2 as FYNNEI. CDR3 length: 16 residues. Trimming took 6 bases from V and 2 from J, leaving 19 bases between them. The CDR3 loop is CASRGLRGVYNYGYTF. The CDR3 DNA is TGTGCCAGCAGAGGGCTTCGGGGGGTTTACAACTATGGCTACACCTTC.

The chain couples TRBV10-1 to TRBJ2-1; tentatively, D is TRBD1 (6 bases). The CDR3 has 17 amino acids. Trimming left V 0 bases short and J 9 bases short, with 21 bases between. Germline values: CDR1 WNHNN, CDR2 SYGVQD (reference sequence). The DNA of the CDR3 is TGCGCCAGCAGTGAGTCTTTTAGTGGCCAGGGGCTCGGTGAGCAGTTCTTC. This gives the protein CASSESFSGQGLGEQFF.

The chain recombines TRBV2 with TRBJ2-7, with 11 nucleotides matching TRBD1. Trimming at V came to 7 bases and at J to 0 bases, leaving 8 bases not matched to a gene. Germline assignment: CDR1 SNHLY and CDR2 FYNNEI. CDR3 size: 16 residues. CDR3 in amino acids: CASKVPGTGGSYEQYF. The CDR3 bases are TGTGCCAGCAAGGTCCCAGGGACAGGGGGCTCCTACGAGCAGTACTTC. The full variable domain, rest sourced from reference TRBV2 and TRBJ2-7, is EPEVTQTPSHQVTQMGQEVILRCVPISNHLYFYWYRQILGQKVEFLVSFYNNEISEKSEIFDDQFSVERPDGSNFTLKIRSTKLEDSAMYFCASKVPGTGGSYEQYFGPGTRLTVT.

The chain carries TRBV10-3 and TRBJ2-7; TRBD1 matches 7 bases. Germline loops: CDR1 ENHRY, CDR2 SYGVKD. The CDR3 length is 14 residues. V shed 8 bases, J shed 0 bases, and the junction held 7 bases outside the gene matches. The CDR3 loop reads CAIWYGTVSYEQYF. CDR3 bases: TGTGCCATCTGGTATGGGACAGTCTCCTACGAGCAGTACTTC.

The chain carries TRBV29-1 and TRBJ1-2; 9 nucleotides match TRBD1. Trimming cost V 7 bases and J 2 bases; bases outside gene matches: 2. The CDR3 runs to 12 residues. Germline-derived CDR1 and CDR2 are SQVTM and ANQGSEA. Here the CDR3 DNA reads TGCAGCGCCGGACAGGGGAACTATGGCTACACCTTC. This gives the protein CSAGQGNYGYTF.

This clone is a singleton in its sample. The CDR3 DNA sequence: TGTGCCAGCAGTGACCCCAGCGGGAGCGTCGGCGAGCAGTACTTC. This translates into CASSDPSGSVGEQYF. The chain couples TRBV2 to TRBJ2-7; 8 bases agree with TRBD2. This CDR3 is 15 amino acids long. The germline V gene encodes CDR1 SNHLY and CDR2 FYNNEI. V shed 3 bases and J 6 bases; nucleotides not matched to a gene: 10.

The chain recombines TRBV5-4 with TRBJ2-7, with D possibly being TRBD2 (6 bases). Looked up from germline, CDR1 is SGHNT and CDR2 is YYREEE (reference sequence). The CDR3 runs 12 residues. V shed 6 bases and J shed 4 bases, with 11 bases lying between them. CDR3 nucleotide sequence: TGTGCCAGCAACCTGGCGGGGTACGAGCAGTACTTC. Translation gives CASNLAGYEQYF.

This chain links TRBV18 with TRBJ2-5; D uncertain. Trimming removed 1 base at V and 0 bases at J, with 6 bases between. Germline values: CDR1 KGHSH, CDR2 LQKENI. The CDR3 is 14 amino acids. The CDR3 nucleotides read TGTGCCAGCTCACCACTCCGGGACCAAGAGACCCAGTACTTC. It yields the protein CASSPLRDQETQYF. The complete variable domain, with remaining parts taken from reference TRBV18 and TRBJ2-5, reads NAGVMQNPRHLVRRRGQEARLRCSPMKGHSHVYWYRQLPEEGLKFMVYLQKENIIDESGMPKERFSAEFPKEGPSILRIQQVVRGDSAAYFCASSPLRDQETQYFGPGTRLLVL.

The chain carries TRBV11-3 and TRBJ1-2; 9 nucleotides match TRBD1. From germline, CDR1 is SGHNT and CDR2 YENEEA. The CDR3 has 16 residues. V lost 6 bases and J lost 3; bases outside the gene matches: 11. DNA for the CDR3: TGTGCCAGCAGTTTGAGCCGGGACAGGGATCACTATGGCTACACCTTC. Amino acid sequence: CASSLSRDRDHYGYTF.

The chain couples TRBV27 to TRBJ1-1; 9 positions match TRBD1. There are 13 residues in the CDR3. J was trimmed by 11 bases and V by 5 bases; bases with no gene match: 9. Germline CDR1 is MNHEY and CDR2 is SMNVEV (reference sequence). CDR3 sequence: CASSPRDRAWAFF. CDR3 DNA sequence: TGTGCCAGCAGTCCCCGGGACAGGGCGTGGGCTTTCTTT.

This clone was recorded a few times. The gene calls are TRBV15 and TRBJ1-1, with D possibly matching TRBD1 (5 bases). Between the trimmed V and J ends, which lost 3 bases and 1 base, there was a span of 12 bases. CDR3 length equals 15 residues. Germline V gene sequence: CDR1 LNHNV, CDR2 YYDKDF (reference sequence). CDR3 sequence reads: CATSRDRTGNTEAFF. The CDR3 nucleotides are TGTGCCACCAGCAGGGACCGAACAGGGAACACTGAAGCTTTCTTT. Full variable domain (rest looked up from reference TRBV15 and TRBJ1-1): DAMVIQNPRYQVTQFGKPVTLSCSQTLNHNVMYWYQQKSSQAPKLLFHYYDKDFNNEADTPDNFQSRRPNTSFCFLDIRSPGLGDTAMYLCATSRDRTGNTEAFFGQGTRLTVV.